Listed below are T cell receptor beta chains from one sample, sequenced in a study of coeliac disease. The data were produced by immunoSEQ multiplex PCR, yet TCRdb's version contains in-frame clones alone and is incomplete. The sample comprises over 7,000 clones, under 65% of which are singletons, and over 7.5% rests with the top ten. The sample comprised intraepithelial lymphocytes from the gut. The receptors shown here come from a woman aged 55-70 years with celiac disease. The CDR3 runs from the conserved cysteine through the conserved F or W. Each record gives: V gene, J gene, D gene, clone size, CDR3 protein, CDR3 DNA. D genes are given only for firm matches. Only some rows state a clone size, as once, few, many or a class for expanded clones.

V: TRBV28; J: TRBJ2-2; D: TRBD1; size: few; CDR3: CASSFYRGSGELFF; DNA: TGTGCCAGCAGTTTTTACAGGGGCAGCGGGGAGCTGTTTTTT
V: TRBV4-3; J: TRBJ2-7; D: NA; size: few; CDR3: CASSQERVRYEQYF; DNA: TGCGCCAGCAGCCAAGAGAGGGTCCGATACGAGCAGTACTTC
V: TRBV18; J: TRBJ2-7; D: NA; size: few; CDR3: CASSWQVHEQYF; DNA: TGTGCCAGCTCATGGCAGGTGCACGAGCAGTACTTC
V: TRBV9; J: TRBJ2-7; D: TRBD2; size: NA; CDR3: CASGLAGTGEQYF; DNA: TGTGCCAGCGGTTTAGCGGGGACTGGCGAGCAGTACTTC
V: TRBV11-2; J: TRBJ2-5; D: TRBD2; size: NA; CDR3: CASSPSTGGGETQYF; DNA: TGTGCCAGCAGCCCAAGTACGGGGGGAGGAGAGACCCAGTACTTC
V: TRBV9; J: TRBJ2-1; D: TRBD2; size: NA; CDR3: CASSETSGAFNEQFF; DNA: TGTGCCAGCAGCGAGACTAGCGGGGCCTTCAATGAGCAGTTCTTC
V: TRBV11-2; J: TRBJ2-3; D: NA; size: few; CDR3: CASSLGLRGSTDTQYF; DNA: TGTGCCAGCAGCTTAGGTCTGAGGGGGAGCACAGATACGCAGTATTTT
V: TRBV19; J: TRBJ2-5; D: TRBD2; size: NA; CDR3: CASSIADLGGTETQYF; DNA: TGTGCCAGTAGTATAGCTGATCTCGGGGGGACGGAGACCCAGTACTTC
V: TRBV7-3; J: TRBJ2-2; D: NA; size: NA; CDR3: CASSLGLWGSKSGELFF; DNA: TGTGCCAGCAGCTTAGGGTTATGGGGCAGCAAGTCCGGGGAGCTGTTTTTT
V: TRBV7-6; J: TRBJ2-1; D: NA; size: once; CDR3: CASSPGLSRGNEQFF; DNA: TGTGCCAGCAGCCCCGGACTCTCCCGCGGCAATGAGCAGTTCTTC
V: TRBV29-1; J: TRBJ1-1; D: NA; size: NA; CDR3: CSALGQLTEAFF; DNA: TGCAGCGCTCTAGGACAGCTCACTGAAGCTTTCTTT
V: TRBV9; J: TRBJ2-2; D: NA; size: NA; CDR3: CASTPKNTGELFF; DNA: TGTGCCAGCACCCCCAAGAACACCGGGGAGCTGTTTTTT
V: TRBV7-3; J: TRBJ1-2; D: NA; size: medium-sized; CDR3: CASSLRSVAPNYGYTF; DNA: TGTGCCAGCAGCTTAAGGAGTGTGGCCCCTAACTATGGCTACACCTTC
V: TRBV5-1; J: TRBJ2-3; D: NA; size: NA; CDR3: CASSLEYFTDTQYF; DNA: TGCGCCAGCAGCTTGGAATATTTCACAGATACGCAGTATTTT
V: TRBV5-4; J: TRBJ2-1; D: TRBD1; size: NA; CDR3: CASSPRDRSYNEQFF; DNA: TGTGCCAGCAGCCCCCGGGACAGGTCCTACAATGAGCAGTTCTTC
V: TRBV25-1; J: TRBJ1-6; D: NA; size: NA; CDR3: CASSGNRGAGLGSPLHF; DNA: TGTGCCAGCAGTGGTAACCGGGGGGCGGGGCTGGGTTCACCCCTCCACTTT
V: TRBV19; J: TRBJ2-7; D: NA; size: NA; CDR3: CARAQGFWYEQYF; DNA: TGTGCCAGAGCGCAGGGGTTTTGGTACGAGCAGTACTTC
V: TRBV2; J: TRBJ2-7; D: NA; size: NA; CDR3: CASGGNSPVDEQYF; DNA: TGTGCCAGCGGAGGAAACAGCCCCGTCGACGAGCAGTACTTC
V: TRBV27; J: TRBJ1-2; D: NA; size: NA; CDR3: CASYPRGNPMGVGYTF; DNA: TGTGCCAGTTACCCCCGGGGGAACCCTATGGGTGTTGGCTACACCTTC
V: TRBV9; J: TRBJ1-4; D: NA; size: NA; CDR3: CASSVGGGNEKLFF; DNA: TGTGCCAGCAGCGTAGGAGGGGGTAATGAAAAACTGTTTTTT
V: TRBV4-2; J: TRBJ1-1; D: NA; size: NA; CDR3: CASSQGRGGGQAKNTEAFF; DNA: TGTGCCAGCAGCCAAGGGAGAGGGGGGGGGCAGGCCAAGAACACTGAAGCTTTCTTT
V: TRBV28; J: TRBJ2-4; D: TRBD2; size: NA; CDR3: CASQLGRAYGNIQYF; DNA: TGTGCCAGCCAACTAGGGAGGGCCTACGGAAACATTCAGTACTTC
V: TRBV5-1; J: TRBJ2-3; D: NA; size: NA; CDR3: CASSPDGAANLGQYF; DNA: TGCGCCAGCAGCCCGGACGGAGCGGCCAACTTGGGGCAGTATTTT
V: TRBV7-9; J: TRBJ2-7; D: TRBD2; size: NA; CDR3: CASSLGGGIGGYEQYF; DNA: TGTGCCAGCAGCTTAGGGGGGGGGATCGGGGGCTACGAGCAGTACTTC
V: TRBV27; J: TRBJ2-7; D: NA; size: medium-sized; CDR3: CASSWGGTYEQYF; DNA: TGTGCCAGCAGTTGGGGGGGCACCTACGAGCAGTACTTC
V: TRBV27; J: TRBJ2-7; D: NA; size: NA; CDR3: CASSLRGEGLYEQYF; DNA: TGTGCCAGCAGTTTGAGGGGGGAGGGCCTCTACGAGCAGTACTTC
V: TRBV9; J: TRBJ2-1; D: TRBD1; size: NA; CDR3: CASSESGTGDNEQFF; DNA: TGTGCCAGCAGCGAATCCGGGACAGGGGACAATGAGCAGTTCTTC
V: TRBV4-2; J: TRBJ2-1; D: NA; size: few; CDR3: CASSQEVQDNEQFF; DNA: TGTGCCAGCAGCCAAGAGGTTCAGGACAATGAGCAGTTCTTC
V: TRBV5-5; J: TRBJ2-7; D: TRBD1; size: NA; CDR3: CASSFEGQGMYEQYF; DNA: TGTGCCAGCAGCTTTGAGGGACAGGGGATGTACGAGCAGTACTTC
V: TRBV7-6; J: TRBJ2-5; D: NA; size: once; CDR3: CASSLGGVGETQYF; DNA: TGTGCCAGCAGCTTAGGCGGTGTCGGGGAGACCCAGTACTTC
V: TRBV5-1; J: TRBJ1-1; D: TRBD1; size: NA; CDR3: CASSLGTGQNTEAFF; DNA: TGCGCCAGCAGCTTGGGGACAGGCCAGAACACTGAAGCTTTCTTT
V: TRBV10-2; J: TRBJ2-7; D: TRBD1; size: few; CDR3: CASSDWTGFGLEQYF; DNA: TGCGCCAGCAGTGATTGGACAGGGTTCGGGCTCGAGCAGTACTTC
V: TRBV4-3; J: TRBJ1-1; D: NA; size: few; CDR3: CASSLGPGGHPTEAFF; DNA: TGCGCCAGCAGCCTCGGGCCTGGGGGACACCCCACTGAAGCTTTCTTT
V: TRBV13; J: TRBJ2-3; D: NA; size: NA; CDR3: CASSLRDYKNTQYF; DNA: TGTGCCAGCAGCTTACGGGATTATAAGAATACGCAGTATTTT
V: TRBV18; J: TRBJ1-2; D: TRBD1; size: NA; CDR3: CASSPTGGSGYTF; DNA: TGTGCCAGCTCGCCAACAGGGGGATCTGGCTACACCTTC
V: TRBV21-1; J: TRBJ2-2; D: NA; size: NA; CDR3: CASLVRLAGGPITGELFF; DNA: TGTGCCAGCCTTGTGCGTCTCGCGGGAGGGCCGATTACCGGGGAGCTGTTTTTT
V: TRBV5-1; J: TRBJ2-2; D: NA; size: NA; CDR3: CATGPGVSGTGELFF; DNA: TGCGCCACCGGACCAGGGGTTTCCGGGACCGGGGAGCTGTTTTTT
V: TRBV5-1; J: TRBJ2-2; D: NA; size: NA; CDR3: CASSLELRGTGELFF; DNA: TGCGCCAGCAGCTTGGAACTTAGGGGCACCGGGGAGCTGTTTTTT
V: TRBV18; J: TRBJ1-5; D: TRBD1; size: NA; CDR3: CASSSDRDRNSNQPQHF; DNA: TGTGCCAGCTCTTCAGACCGGGACAGAAATAGCAATCAGCCCCAGCATTTT
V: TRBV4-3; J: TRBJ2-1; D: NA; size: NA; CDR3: CASSQDYGGRAGEQFF; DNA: TGCGCCAGCAGCCAAGATTATGGCGGCCGGGCGGGTGAGCAGTTCTTC
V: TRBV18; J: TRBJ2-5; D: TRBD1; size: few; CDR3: CASSRAGQGQTQYF; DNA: TGTGCCAGCTCACGAGCGGGACAGGGCCAGACCCAGTACTTC
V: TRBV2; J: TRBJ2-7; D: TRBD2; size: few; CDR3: CASQGLAGIDEQYF; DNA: TGTGCCAGTCAGGGTCTAGCGGGAATCGACGAGCAGTACTTC
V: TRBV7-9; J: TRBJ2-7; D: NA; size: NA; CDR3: CASSTAYEQYF; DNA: TGTGCCAGCAGCACAGCCTACGAGCAGTACTTC
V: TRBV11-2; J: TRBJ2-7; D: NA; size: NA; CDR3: CASSLGGGGPLYEQYF; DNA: TGTGCCAGCAGCTTAGGCGGCGGGGGCCCTCTCTACGAGCAGTACTTC
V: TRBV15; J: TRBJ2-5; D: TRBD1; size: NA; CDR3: CATSRDPTASGGPQETQYF; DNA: TGTGCCACCAGCAGAGATCCTACCGCTTCAGGGGGCCCCCAAGAGACCCAGTACTTC
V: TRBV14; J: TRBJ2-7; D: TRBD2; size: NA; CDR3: CASSQGLAGGLYEQYF; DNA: TGTGCCAGCAGCCAAGGCCTAGCGGGGGGTCTCTACGAGCAGTACTTC
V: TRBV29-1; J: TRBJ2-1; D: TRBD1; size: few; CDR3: CSTFGTVSYNEQFF; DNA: TGCAGCACCTTCGGGACAGTCTCCTACAATGAGCAGTTCTTC
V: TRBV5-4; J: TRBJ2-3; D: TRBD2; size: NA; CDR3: CASSWSGGSDTQYF; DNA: TGTGCCAGCAGTTGGAGCGGGGGGTCAGATACGCAGTATTTT
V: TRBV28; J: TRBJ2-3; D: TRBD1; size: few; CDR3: CASSLGQGITDTQYF; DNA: TGTGCCAGCAGTTTAGGACAGGGGATTACAGATACGCAGTATTTT